The 27 T cell receptor beta chains below all came from one sample that was sequenced in a study of PD-L1 blockade in urothelial cancer. Sequenced by immunoSEQ multiplex PCR; TCRdb stores in-frame clones only, minus some. The data show 90,000 to 120,000 clones, approximately 85% seen once. Here the sequenced sample was PBMCs, taken around atezolizumab (anti-PD-L1) treatment. The receptor set was obtained from a man aged 45-60 years with urothelial cancer.

The rearrangement links TRBV6-6 to TRBJ1-6; a possible D gene is TRBD1 (5 bases). The CDR3 runs to 11 residues. Trimming removed 0 bases from V and 14 bases from J, with 5 bases in between. Germline V gene sequence: CDR1 MNHNY, CDR2 SVGAGI (reference sequence). CDR3 coding DNA: TGTGCCAGCAGTTACTCAGGGGCCCTCCACTTT. Protein: CASSYSGALHF.

The chain employs TRBV19 and TRBJ2-5; 13 positions agree with TRBD2. Germline CDR1 reads LNHDA; CDR2 reads SQIVND (reference sequence). The CDR3 totals 16 residues. The ends lost 7 bases at V and 4 bases at J; junction bases unmatched: 9. The CDR3 DNA follows: TGTGCCAGTACCTCGAGGACTAGCGGGAGTTTAGAGACCCAGTACTTC. This translates into CASTSRTSGSLETQYF.

This chain connects TRBV5-8 to TRBJ1-2, with D perhaps matching TRBD1 (5 bases). V gave up 3 bases and J gave up 2 bases, with 17 bases separating them. Germline values: CDR1 SGHTS, CDR2 YDEGEE. CDR3 length: 16 residues. The CDR3 DNA is TGTGCCAGCAGCTCTCATCAAATGGACACGAACTATGGCTACACCTTC. Protein sequence: CASSSHQMDTNYGYTF. Using reference TRBV5-8 and TRBJ1-2 for the parts outside the CDR3, the full variable domain is EAGVTQSPTHLIKTRGQQATLRCSPISGHTSVYWYQQALGLGLQFLLWYDEGEERNRGNFPPRFSGRQFPNYSSELNVNALELEDSALYLCASSSHQMDTNYGYTFGSGTRLTVV.

The V gene is TRBV5-3, the J gene TRBJ2-7; TRBD2 matches at 12 bases. TRBV5-3 is recorded as an ORF, its role being uncertain. V was clipped by 4 bases and J by 0 bases; unmatched bases: 8. The CDR3 runs 17 residues. The CDR3 DNA is TGTGCCAGAAGCCCGTTACGGACTAGCGGGGTCTCCTACGAGCAGTACTTC. The encoded protein is CARSPLRTSGVSYEQYF.

The rearrangement uses TRBV6-5 and TRBJ1-4; D call uncertain. CDR1 and CDR2 (germline): MNHEY, SVGAGI. V lost 5 bases, J lost 0 bases, and 7 bases lay in between. The CDR3 runs to 14 residues. CDR3 in DNA: TGTGCCAGCAGTCACACCTCAACTAATGAAAAACTGTTTTTT. This gives the protein CASSHTSTNEKLFF.

J is TRBJ1-5 and V is TRBV7-9; 9 bases are shared with TRBD1. With 3 bases clipped from V and 10 bases from J, the junction kept 1 base outside the gene matches. The CDR3 runs 12 residues. The germline CDR1 and CDR2 sequences are SEHNR and FQNEAQ (reference sequence). The CDR3 spells CASSLTGGPQHF. The CDR3 bases are TGTGCCAGCAGCTTGACAGGGGGTCCCCAGCATTTT.

V and J are TRBV5-6 and TRBJ2-7; 8 bases fit TRBD1. CDR3 length equals 15 residues. V lost 2 bases, J lost 7 bases, and 11 bases stayed unmatched. Germline values: CDR1 SGHDT, CDR2 YYEEEE. In nucleotides, the CDR3 is TGTGCCAGCAGCTTATGGGACAGGCCCTTAGGGGAGCAGTACTTC. Residues: CASSLWDRPLGEQYF. The variable domain in full, with the rest retrieved from reference TRBV5-6 and TRBJ2-7, is DAGVTQSPTHLIKTRGQQVTLRCSPKSGHDTVSWYQQALGQGPQFIFQYYEEEERQRGNFPDRFSGHQFPNYSSELNVNALLLGDSALYLCASSLWDRPLGEQYFGPGTRLTVT.

This clone was observed a few times. This chain joins TRBV28 and TRBJ1-2; 7 nucleotides match TRBD1. This CDR3 has 15 amino acids. Losses at the gene ends were 7 bases for V and 0 bases for J; bases not matched to a gene: 8. Germline V gene lookup returns CDR1 MDHEN and CDR2 SYDVKM. This chain's CDR3 is CASTDRERANYGYTF. CDR3 sequence (DNA): TGTGCCAGCACAGACAGGGAAAGAGCTAACTATGGCTACACCTTC.

This chain joins TRBV27 and TRBJ1-6, with D perhaps TRBD1 (5 bases). CDR3 length equals 15 residues. Trimming pared 3 bases from V and 7 bases from J, leaving 13 bases between. CDR1 is MNHEY and CDR2 is SMNVEV in the germline V gene (reference sequence). DNA of the CDR3: TGTGCCAGCAGTTTTAGGAGACAGTTAAATTCACCCCTCCACTTT. Translated: CASSFRRQLNSPLHF.

The gene calls are TRBV19 and TRBJ1-2, with D perhaps TRBD1 (5 bases). CDR3 length equals 14 residues. In germline, CDR1 is LNHDA, CDR2 SQIVND (reference sequence). Trimming pared 7 bases from V and 4 bases from J, leaving 16 bases between. The CDR3 sequence is CASTRPQTGYGYTF. In nucleotides, the CDR3 is TGTGCCAGTACCAGACCCCAAACAGGCTATGGCTACACCTTC.

V gene TRBV6-5 combines with J gene TRBJ1-1, with 9 bases aligning to TRBD1. This CDR3 has 13 residues. The germline V gene has CDR1 MNHEY and CDR2 SVGAGI. With V trimmed by 5 bases and J by 3 bases, 1 base remained unmatched. The CDR3 is CASSNRGHTEAFF. CDR3 coding DNA: TGTGCCAGCAGTAACAGGGGGCACACTGAAGCTTTCTTT.

V usage is TRBV2 and J usage is TRBJ1-1, with 7 bases that match TRBD1. The CDR3 loop spans 14 amino acids. The germline gives CDR1 SNHLY, CDR2 FYNNEI. J gave up 0 bases and V 7 bases, and 5 bases lay outside the gene matches. CDR3 DNA sequence: TGTGCCAGCACCCTGGGACAGATGAACACTGAAGCTTTCTTT. It codes for CASTLGQMNTEAFF.

The rearrangement links TRBV19 to TRBJ2-7; maybe TRBD2 (6 bases). Germline V gene lookup returns CDR1 LNHDA and CDR2 SQIVND (reference sequence). The CDR3 has 14 residues. V was cut by 5 bases and J by 2 bases, with 13 bases left in between. Here the CDR3 DNA reads TGTGCCAGTAGTTTGGGACTGAACCCCTACGAGCAGTACTTC. Amino acid sequence: CASSLGLNPYEQYF.

CDR3 region: CASSLTGGHYGYTF. As DNA, the CDR3 is TGTGCCAGCAGTTTAACGGGGGGACACTATGGCTACACCTTC. The chain employs TRBV27 and TRBJ1-2; tentative D call: TRBD1 (5 bases). The CDR3 length is 14 residues. Germline values: CDR1 MNHEY, CDR2 SMNVEV (reference sequence). V was clipped by 2 bases and J by 3 bases, with 10 bases between them.

V is TRBV6-6 and J is TRBJ1-5; the D is unclear. The V gene's germline CDR1 is MNHNY and CDR2 SVGAGI (reference sequence). The V end was cut by 7 bases, the J end by 1 base, with 14 bases between. The CDR3 extends over 15 amino acids. This CDR3 reads CASISPGGSNQPQHF. In nucleotides, the CDR3 is TGTGCCAGCATTAGTCCAGGTGGCAGCAATCAGCCCCAGCATTTT.

This clone was counted a single time. The chain links TRBV6-5 to TRBJ1-5; D possibly corresponds to TRBD1 (5 bases). CDR1 is MNHEY, CDR2 SVGAGI, per germline. Trimming removed 6 bases at V and 2 bases at J, with 14 bases between. CDR3 length: 15 amino acids. The CDR3 region is CASSPPGGGNQPQHF. DNA of the CDR3: TGTGCCAGCAGCCCTCCGGGGGGAGGCAATCAGCCCCAGCATTTT.

The chain joins TRBV6-5 to TRBJ1-2; 9 bases match TRBD1. The V segment lost 2 bases and the J segment 8 bases; nucleotides outside the gene matches: 0. The CDR3 is 12 residues long. Germline-derived CDR1 and CDR2 are MNHEY and SVGAGI. CDR3 region: CASSYGTGGYTF. CDR3 DNA: TGTGCCAGCAGTTACGGGACAGGGGGCTACACCTTC.

This CDR3 reads CASSFGFTGAIGGYTF. DNA for the CDR3: TGTGCCAGCAGCTTCGGTTTTACAGGGGCGATTGGAGGCTACACCTTC. The gene calls are TRBV7-2 and TRBJ1-2; 7 bases are a match to TRBD1. The germline V gene has CDR1 SGHTA and CDR2 FQGNSA. Trimming at V came to 3 bases and at J to 8 bases, leaving 15 bases not matched to a gene. The CDR3 loop spans 16 amino acids.

The V and J genes are TRBV11-2 and TRBJ1-1; 9 positions match TRBD1. Trimming removed 6 bases from V and 0 bases from J; junction bases left unmatched: 8. Germline-derived CDR1 and CDR2 are SGHAT and FQNNGV. CDR3 length: 16 residues. The CDR3 bases are TGTGCCAGCAGGCCGGGACAGGGTTTCATGAACACTGAAGCTTTCTTT. It is translated as CASRPGQGFMNTEAFF.

V gene TRBV11-2 combines with J gene TRBJ1-1; 9 nucleotides match TRBD1. Trimming took 4 bases from V and 5 from J; bases not matched to a gene: 5. This CDR3 has 14 amino acids. In germline, CDR1 is SGHAT, CDR2 FQNNGV. CDR3 in DNA: TGTGCCAGCAGCTCACAGGGGGCGCGAACTGAAGCTTTCTTT. It encodes CASSSQGARTEAFF.

The V and J genes are TRBV7-9 and TRBJ1-6, with TRBD1 identical over 9 bases. The CDR3 loop spans 15 amino acids. Germline V lookup: CDR1 SEHNR, CDR2 FQNEAQ (reference sequence). V was clipped by 6 bases and J by 5 bases; unmatched bases: 5. CDR3 sequence reads: CASRPWDRDNSPLHF. The CDR3 coding sequence is TGTGCCAGCAGGCCTTGGGACAGGGATAATTCACCCCTCCACTTT.

The rearrangement uses TRBV28 and TRBJ2-7, with D possibly TRBD1 on 6 matching bases. The CDR3 sequence is 14 residues long. Per the germline V gene, CDR1 is MDHEN and CDR2 is SYDVKM. V lost 3 bases and J lost 4, with 13 bases in between. CDR3 in amino acids: CASSFSQGIYEQYF. The CDR3 coding sequence is TGTGCCAGCAGTTTTAGTCAGGGGATTTACGAGCAGTACTTC.

This chain uses TRBV20-1 with TRBJ2-3; 7 bases match TRBD2. V was clipped by 6 bases and J by 7 bases; unmatched bases: 4. The germline CDR1 and CDR2 sequences are DFQATT and SNEGSKA (reference sequence). This CDR3 contains 11 residues. The CDR3 bases are TGCAGTGCAGAAGCGGGAAATACGCAGTATTTT. This encodes CSAEAGNTQYF.

This sequence joins TRBV9 and TRBJ2-7; TRBD2 aligns across 11 bases. V trimming: 0 bases; J trimming: 7 bases; junction bases outside the gene matches: 6. Germline V gives CDR1 SGDLS, CDR2 YYNGEE. The CDR3 covers 15 residues. CDR3 DNA: TGTGCCAGCAGCGTAGCTCCTAGCGGGAGGCAGGAGCAGTACTTC. Translation gives CASSVAPSGRQEQYF.

This clone was counted once. The V and J genes are TRBV18 and TRBJ2-3; TRBD2 agrees at 11 bases. The CDR3 is 17 amino acids. The ends lost 0 bases at V and 0 bases at J; junction bases unmatched: 2. Germline values: CDR1 KGHSH, CDR2 LQKENI. CDR3 in amino acids: CASSPPTSGASTDTQYF. In DNA form, the CDR3 reads TGTGCCAGCTCACCACCGACTAGCGGGGCTAGCACAGATACGCAGTATTTT.

The rearrangement links TRBV11-2 to TRBJ2-1; TRBD2 matches at 11 bases. Germline V lookup: CDR1 SGHAT, CDR2 FQNNGV. After removal of 8 bases from V and 9 bases from J, the junction contained 15 bases not matched to a gene. The CDR3 covers 16 residues. The CDR3 sequence is CASAKRVLAGVGEQFF. In nucleotides, the CDR3 is TGTGCCAGCGCGAAGAGGGTACTAGCGGGAGTGGGTGAGCAGTTCTTC.

Written as DNA, the CDR3 is TGCGCCAGCAGCTTGGGGTCTAGCGGAGCAGATACGCAGTATTTT. Amino acids: CASSLGSSGADTQYF. The V and J genes are TRBV5-1 and TRBJ2-3; TRBD2 agrees at 7 bases. Germline loops: CDR1 SGHRS, CDR2 YFSETQ. With 0 bases clipped from V and 4 bases from J, the junction kept 5 bases outside the gene matches. The CDR3 extends over 15 amino acids.